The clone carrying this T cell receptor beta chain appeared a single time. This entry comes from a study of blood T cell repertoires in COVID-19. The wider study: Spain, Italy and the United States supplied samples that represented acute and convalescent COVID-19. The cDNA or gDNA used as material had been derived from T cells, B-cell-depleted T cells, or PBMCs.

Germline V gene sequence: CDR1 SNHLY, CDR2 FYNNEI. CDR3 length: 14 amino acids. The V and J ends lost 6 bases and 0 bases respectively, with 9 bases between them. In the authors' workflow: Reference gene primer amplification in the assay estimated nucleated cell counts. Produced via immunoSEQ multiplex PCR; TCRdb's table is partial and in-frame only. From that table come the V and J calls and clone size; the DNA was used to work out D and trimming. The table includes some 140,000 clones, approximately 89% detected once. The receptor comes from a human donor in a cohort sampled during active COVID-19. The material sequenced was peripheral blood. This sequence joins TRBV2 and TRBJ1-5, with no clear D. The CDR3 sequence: CASRGDYSNQPQHF. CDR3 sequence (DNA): TGTGCCAGCAGGGGAGATTATAGCAATCAGCCCCAGCATTTT.